The 27 T cell receptor beta chains presented below share a single source sample, sequenced in a study of T cell repertoires in cytomegalovirus infection. MiXCR, run by TCRdb on the reads, gives a single entry per CDR3 protein. Of 200,000 to 300,000 distinct CDR3 sequences listed, approximately 9.1% are singletons. The sample consisted of PBMCs. All receptors derive from a human donor in good health (CMV status not recorded). Some clones in this sample may be carry-over from other donors' samples.

This clonotype was seen repeatedly, ten times or more. The CDR3 DNA sequence: TGTGCCAGCAGTTCCCAGAGCAATCAGCCCCAGCATTTT. Its protein is CASSSQSNQPQHF. The V and J genes are TRBV7-2 and TRBJ1-5; D remains ambiguous. CDR1 and CDR2 (germline): SGHTA, FQGNSA. This CDR3 has 13 residues. V gave up 6 bases and J gave up 1 base, with 7 bases separating them.

This clonotype was seen repeatedly, ten times or more. V gene TRBV28 combines with J gene TRBJ2-1; TRBD2 agrees at 12 bases. The CDR3 spans 16 residues. The germline V gene encodes CDR1 MDHEN and CDR2 SYDVKM. V trimming: 5 bases; J trimming: 7 bases; junction bases outside the gene matches: 9. CDR3 region: CASSGFTSGGKNEQFF. CDR3 coding DNA: TGTGCCAGCAGTGGATTTACTAGCGGGGGGAAGAATGAGCAGTTCTTC.

Many counts were recorded for this clonotype. The chain links TRBV7-2 to TRBJ2-2; 13 bases agree with TRBD2. Trimming at V came to 3 bases and at J to 7 bases, leaving 5 bases not matched to a gene. The germline CDR1 and CDR2 sequences are SGHTA and FQGNSA. This CDR3 comprises 16 residues. In nucleotides, the CDR3 is TGTGCCAGCAGCTTCACTAGCGGGAGGGTGAGCGGGGAGCTGTTTTTT. The encoded protein is CASSFTSGRVSGELFF.

This clonotype came up many times. This sequence joins TRBV7-2 and TRBJ1-4; the D gene is possibly TRBD1 (6 bases). The CDR3 spans 14 residues. CDR1 SGHTA and CDR2 FQGNSA come from the germline V gene. V lost 2 bases to trimming and J lost 8 bases, with 12 bases between them. The CDR3 reads CASSLLGGGEKLFF. DNA for the CDR3: TGTGCCAGCAGCTTACTGGGAGGGGGGGAAAAACTGTTTTTT.

This clonotype has at least ten counts. The CDR3 region has the DNA TGTGCCAGCAGCTTACTAGGCCCCACTACTTCCTACGAGCAGTACTTC. Protein sequence: CASSLLGPTTSYEQYF. The chain combines TRBV7-2 with TRBJ2-7; D not certain. Germline CDR1 and CDR2: SGHTA and FQGNSA. Trimming left V 2 bases short and J 1 base short, with 15 bases between. CDR3 size: 16 residues.

The table lists this clonotype with many counts. The chain couples TRBV7-2 to TRBJ2-1; weak D call: TRBD2 (5 bases). The ends were cut back, 3 bases at V and 10 bases at J, with 13 bases in the middle. The CDR3 is made up of 13 amino acids. Germline-derived CDR1 and CDR2 are SGHTA and FQGNSA. Written as DNA, the CDR3 is TGTGCCAGCAGCTTCGCTTTTTCGGGGGAGCAGTTCTTC. As protein: CASSFAFSGEQFF.

The chain has TRBV27 and TRBJ1-2, with D unresolved. CDR3 length: 11 residues. Germline V gene lookup returns CDR1 MNHEY and CDR2 SMNVEV (reference sequence). With 8 bases removed from V and 6 bases from J, the gap between germline ends came to 10 bases. DNA of the CDR3: TGTGCCAGCCCACTGACCAATGGCTACACCTTC. Its protein is CASPLTNGYTF.

The rearrangement uses TRBV20-1 and TRBJ2-7, with 9 bases matching TRBD1. CDR3 length equals 14 residues. The V gene end was trimmed by 0 bases and the J gene end by 3 bases; junction bases not matched to a gene: 3. Germline V gene lookup returns CDR1 DFQATT and CDR2 SNEGSKA (reference sequence). The CDR3 sequence is CSARDGTGIYEQYF. CDR3 bases: TGCAGTGCTAGAGACGGGACAGGGATCTACGAGCAGTACTTC.

This clonotype was observed at least ten times. The V and J genes are TRBV7-9 and TRBJ2-7; TRBD1 matches at 7 bases. From germline, CDR1 is SEHNR and CDR2 FQNEAQ (reference sequence). The trim removed 1 base at V and 7 bases at J, leaving 7 bases unmatched. This CDR3 region has 14 residues. The CDR3 loop reads CASSLEGTAREQYF. The CDR3 bases are TGTGCCAGCAGCTTAGAGGGGACAGCCCGAGAGCAGTACTTC. Variable domain in full (rest from reference TRBV7-9 and TRBJ2-7): DTGVSQNPRHKITKRGQNVTFRCDPISEHNRLYWYRQTLGQGPEFLTYFQNEAQLEKSRLLSDRFSAERPKGSFSTLEIQRTEQGDSAMYLCASSLEGTAREQYFGPGTRLTVT.

V is TRBV6-2 or TRBV6-3 and J is TRBJ2-7, with TRBD2 matching 14 bases. The CDR3 has 18 residues. V lost 2 bases and J lost 1; bases outside the gene matches: 7. The germline gives CDR1 MNHEY, CDR2 SVGEGT. The CDR3 nucleotides are TGTGCCAGCAGTTACCCGGGACTAGCGGGAGCCTTATCCTACGAGCAGTACTTC. Its translation is CASSYPGLAGALSYEQYF.

V usage is TRBV11-2 and J usage is TRBJ1-2; D unclear. Germline V gives CDR1 SGHAT, CDR2 FQNNGV. The length of the CDR3 is 15 residues. V was shortened by 1 base and J by 4 bases, with 13 bases between the two germline ends. CDR3 nucleotide sequence: TGTGCCAGCAGCTTAGCCGAGGGCCACCGCTATGGCTACACCTTC. This sequence encodes CASSLAEGHRYGYTF.

This clonotype was found a few times. V and J are TRBV6-1 and TRBJ2-7; D is possibly TRBD1 (6 bases). V lost 6 bases to trimming and J lost 2 bases, with 8 bases between them. Germline-derived CDR1 and CDR2 are MNHNS and SASEGT. This CDR3 comprises 12 residues. The CDR3 spells CASRRDTYEQYF. CDR3 DNA sequence: TGTGCCAGCAGGAGGGACACCTACGAGCAGTACTTC.

This clonotype was seen ten or more times. The chain uses TRBV20-1 and TRBJ2-5, with TRBD2 identical over 10 bases. The CDR3 length is 14 residues. CDR1 and CDR2 from the germline V gene are DFQATT and SNEGSKA (reference sequence). The V and J ends lost 1 base and 5 bases, in that order; junction bases with no gene match: 4. This CDR3 reads CSARGLAGVETQYF. The CDR3 nucleotides are TGCAGTGCTAGAGGGCTAGCGGGGGTGGAGACCCAGTACTTC.

This clonotype was detected a few times. V gene TRBV4-2 combines with J gene TRBJ1-5, with 8 positions matching TRBD1. The length of the CDR3 is 15 residues. Germline CDR1 is LGHNA and CDR2 is YNFKEQ. The V gene end was trimmed by 1 base and the J gene end by 7 bases; junction bases not matched to a gene: 6. The CDR3 reads CASSQADREGQPQHF. In DNA, the CDR3 is TGTGCCAGCAGCCAAGCGGACAGGGAAGGACAGCCCCAGCATTTT.

At least ten counts were recorded for this clonotype. The chain employs TRBV7-2 and TRBJ2-3, with unresolved D. This CDR3 has 12 residues. V lost 3 bases to trimming and J lost 7 bases, with 8 bases between them. Germline V gene sequence: CDR1 SGHTA, CDR2 FQGNSA. The CDR3 DNA reads TGTGCCAGCAGCTTCGGGCGGAATACGCAGTATTTT. Its protein is CASSFGRNTQYF.

This clonotype has ten or more counts. The V call is TRBV7-2, the J call TRBJ1-2; perhaps TRBD1 as D (5 bases). V was cut by 3 bases and J by 4 bases, with 15 bases left in between. The CDR3 has 15 amino acids. Germline V gene data show CDR1 as SGHTA and CDR2 as FQGNSA. Written as DNA, the CDR3 is TGTGCCAGCAGCTTGAACGGGGCAGGGCTCTATGGCTACACCTTC. It is translated as CASSLNGAGLYGYTF.

This clonotype was seen only a few times. V usage is TRBV29-1 and J usage is TRBJ2-7; TRBD1 agrees at 12 bases. Germline-derived CDR1 and CDR2 are SQVTM and ANQGSEA. Trimming removed 6 bases from V and 4 bases from J; junction bases left unmatched: 7. This CDR3 region has 14 residues. The CDR3 here is CSVEGQGAPYEQYF. For the CDR3, the DNA is TGCAGCGTGGAGGGACAGGGGGCGCCGTACGAGCAGTACTTC.

Notes on this clonotype: This could be a read error, since a much larger clone is one nucleotide away. The gene calls are TRBV20-1 and TRBJ2-7; 7 bases fit TRBD2. The CDR3 totals 15 residues. Germline V CDR1 and CDR2: DFQATT, SNEGSKA (reference sequence). CDR3 protein: CSARQLARSSYEHYF. The CDR3 nucleotides are TGCAGTGCTAGACAACTAGCGAGGAGCTCCTACGAGCACTACTTC.

This clonotype was observed many times. V is TRBV12-3 or TRBV12-4 and J is TRBJ1-1; TRBD1 matches at 7 bases. Trimming cost V 6 bases and J 1 base; bases outside gene matches: 5. CDR3 length: 14 residues. The CDR3 spells CASSRYRGNTEAFF. CDR3 DNA: TGTGCCAGCAGCCGATACAGGGGGAACACTGAAGCTTTCTTT.

The gene calls are TRBV29-1 and TRBJ2-3; 8 nucleotides agree with TRBD2. The CDR3 spans 16 residues. From germline, CDR1 is SQVTM and CDR2 ANQGSEA. With V trimmed by 0 bases and J by 4 bases, 9 bases remained unmatched. The CDR3: CSVEDFRTSFSDTQYF. Written as DNA, the CDR3 is TGCAGCGTTGAAGATTTCAGGACTAGCTTTTCAGATACGCAGTATTTT.

The chain is built from TRBV12-3 or TRBV12-4 and TRBJ2-2; 9 nucleotides align to TRBD1. V dropped 6 bases and J dropped 2; count of bases not matched to a gene: 7. This CDR3 has 16 residues. For the CDR3, the DNA is TGTGCCAGCAGGGACAGGGGATTGGCTAACACCGGGGAGCTGTTTTTT. Translated: CASRDRGLANTGELFF.

This clonotype was seen only a few times. The CDR3 sequence: CSVEGGTYEQYF. The CDR3 nucleotides read TGCAGCGTTGAGGGCGGAACCTACGAGCAGTACTTC. The rearrangement links TRBV29-1 to TRBJ2-7; D is unclear. V shed 3 bases and J shed 2 bases, with 8 bases lying between them. The CDR3 runs 12 residues. The germline V gene encodes CDR1 SQVTM and CDR2 ANQGSEA.

This clonotype showed up many times. The chain is built from TRBV7-2 and TRBJ2-2; weak D call: TRBD2 (5 bases). With 5 bases removed from V and 5 bases from J, the gap between germline ends came to 15 bases. CDR1 and CDR2 (germline): SGHTA, FQGNSA. The CDR3 length is 15 residues. CDR3 residues: CASSPAGLQTGELFF. CDR3 nucleotides: TGTGCCAGCAGCCCCGCCGGACTCCAGACCGGGGAGCTGTTTTTT.

This clonotype was picked up a small number of times. The V gene is TRBV12-3 or TRBV12-4, the J gene TRBJ2-1, with 9 bases matching TRBD1. V lost 5 bases and J lost 6; bases outside the gene matches: 5. The CDR3 extends over 14 amino acids. CDR3 sequence reads: CASSLQGAGNEQFF. CDR3 DNA sequence: TGTGCCAGCAGTCTACAGGGGGCCGGCAATGAGCAGTTCTTC.

This clonotype was observed at least ten times. The chain recombines TRBV7-2 with TRBJ2-4, with 11 bases that match TRBD2. Trimming took 1 base from V and 0 from J; bases not matched to a gene: 5. This CDR3 region has 18 residues. Germline V gene lookup returns CDR1 SGHTA and CDR2 FQGNSA. The CDR3 DNA follows: TGTGCCAGCAGCTTAGGACTAGCGGGGCTACTAGCCAAAAACATTCAGTACTTC. This gives the protein CASSLGLAGLLAKNIQYF. The full variable domain, in which reference TRBV7-2 and TRBJ2-4 provide the parts outside the CDR3, is GAGVSQSPSNKVTEKGKDVELRCDPISGHTALYWYRQSLGQGLEFLIYFQGNSAPDKSGLPSDRFSAERTGGSVSTLTIQRTQQEDSAVYLCASSLGLAGLLAKNIQYFGAGTRLSVL.

This clonotype was seen repeatedly, ten times or more. This sequence joins TRBV28 and TRBJ2-3; 9 bases line up with TRBD1. The germline V gene encodes CDR1 MDHEN and CDR2 SYDVKM. The V segment lost 5 bases and the J segment 3 bases; nucleotides outside the gene matches: 6. The CDR3 loop spans 15 amino acids. CDR3 region: CASSTTGGRTDTQYF. The DNA for the CDR3 is TGTGCCAGCAGTACTACAGGGGGCAGGACAGATACGCAGTATTTT. The full variable domain, its missing parts supplied by reference TRBV28 and TRBJ2-3, is DVKVTQSSRYLVKRTGEKVFLECVQDMDHENMFWYRQDPGLGLRLIYFSYDVKMKEKGDIPEGYSVSREKKERFSLILESASTNQTSMYLCASSTTGGRTDTQYFGPGTRLTVL.

This clonotype has at least ten counts. The chain has TRBV6-6 and TRBJ2-1; 11 bases align to TRBD2. V dropped 1 base and J dropped 7; count of bases not matched to a gene: 12. CDR3 length equals 18 residues. Germline lookup yields CDR1 MNHNY and CDR2 SVGAGI (reference sequence). The CDR3 coding sequence is TGTGCCAGCAGTTACTTGAGTCTAGCGGGGGGCCAGACGAATGAGCAGTTCTTC. This gives the protein CASSYLSLAGGQTNEQFF.